This T cell receptor beta chain was recovered during a study of cytomegalovirus exposure and HLA in healthy donors. Germline V gene sequence: CDR1 SGHTA, CDR2 FQGTGA. V gave up 5 bases and J gave up 6 bases; unmatched junction bases: 12. The CDR3 has 16 amino acids. The PCR made use of 60 Vbeta and 13 Jbeta primers. The data were produced by immunoSEQ multiplex PCR, yet TCRdb's version contains in-frame clones alone and is incomplete. The sample holds under 150,000 clones, about 81% seen once. This clone was picked up a small number of times. Its antigen is not identified. General study points: For most TCR sequences rarity was the rule, although some public TCRs occurred in many donors. Later analysis showed most CMV-associated TCR beta chains appearing HLA-restricted. High specificity and sensitivity for cytomegalovirus status were reported for the classifier. An Asian-associated ancestry cluster reportedly showed fewer N-insertions than the approximately 600-donor mean in a later analysis.

Specimen: PBMCs. This TCR came from a woman aged 40 to 50 in good health and CMV-seropositive. The chain has TRBV7-3 and TRBJ2-3; 9 nucleotides agree with TRBD1. The CDR3 DNA follows: TGTGCCAGCAGCCTACAACCGGGACAGGGTTTTGATACGCAGTATTTT. It is translated as CASSLQPGQGFDTQYF. The full variable domain, in which reference TRBV7-3 and TRBJ2-3 provide the parts outside the CDR3, is GAGVSQTPSNKVTEKGKYVELRCDPISGHTALYWYRQSLGQGPEFLIYFQGTGAADDSGLPNDRFFAVRPEGSVSTLKIQRTERGDSAVYLCASSLQPGQGFDTQYFGPGTRLTVL.